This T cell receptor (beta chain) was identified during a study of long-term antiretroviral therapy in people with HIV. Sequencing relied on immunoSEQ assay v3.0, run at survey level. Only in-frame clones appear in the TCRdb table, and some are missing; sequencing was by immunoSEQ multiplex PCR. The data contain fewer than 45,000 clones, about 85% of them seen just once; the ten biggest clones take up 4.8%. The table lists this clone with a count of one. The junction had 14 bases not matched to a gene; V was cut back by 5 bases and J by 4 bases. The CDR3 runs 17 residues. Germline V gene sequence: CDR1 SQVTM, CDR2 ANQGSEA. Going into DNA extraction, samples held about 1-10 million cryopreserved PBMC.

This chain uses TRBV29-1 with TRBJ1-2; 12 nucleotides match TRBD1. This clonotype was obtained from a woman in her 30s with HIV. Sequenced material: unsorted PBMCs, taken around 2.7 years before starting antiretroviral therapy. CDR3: CSVLTSGTGGRGYGYTF. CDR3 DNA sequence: TGCAGCGTTCTTACTTCCGGGACAGGGGGCAGGGGCTATGGCTACACCTTC.